The clone carrying this T cell receptor (beta chain) has just one count. Its antigen is as yet unknown. These data come from a study of beta chain features in type 1 diabetes. General observations from the study: Patients' naive, central memory and Treg TCRB repertoires seemed closer to one another than those of healthy donors. Researchers could not determine here whether HLA type influences TCRB rearrangement. For type 1 diabetes patients, VDJ junctions showed fewer insertions and more deletions.

Without exception, sorted populations had purity beyond 98%. The J segment lost 7 bases and the V segment lost 6 bases, leaving 9 bases of the junction unmatched. Germline CDR1 and CDR2: MNHNS and SASEGT. The CDR3 totals 15 residues. What was sequenced were expressed TCRB transcripts, since all of the isolated RNA had been reverse transcribed. The table came from immunoSEQ multiplex PCR; TCRdb's copy has only in-frame clones and leaves some out. Of about 260,000 clones in the sample, around 65% were seen once. The origin of this receptor is a man aged 25 to 40 in good health. The chain combines TRBV6-1 with TRBJ1-5, with 10 bases that match TRBD1. What was sequenced was naive CD4+ T cells from blood. As DNA, the CDR3 is TGTGCCAGCAGGGGACAGGGGATTAGGGAGCAGCCCCAGCATTTT. It specifies CASRGQGIREQPQHF.